The 15 T cell receptor beta chains listed next were all sequenced from one sample in a study of blood T cell repertoires in COVID-19. The assay was immunoSEQ multiplex PCR, and TCRdb's table has in-frame clones only and misses some. This table holds around 250,000 clones, roughly 83% found once. Sequences were obtained from peripheral blood. Receptors were obtained from a man older than 75 with acute or convalescent COVID-19.

The chain carries TRBV19 and TRBJ2-3; D possibly corresponds to TRBD2 (6 bases). This CDR3 has 14 amino acids. Trimming removed 3 bases from V and 9 bases from J, with 16 bases in between. The V gene's germline CDR1 is LNHDA and CDR2 SQIVND (reference sequence). DNA for the CDR3: TGTGCCAGTAGTATCTCCTTCGGGGGACCGACGCAGTATTTT. It codes for CASSISFGGPTQYF.

Points on this clone: A junction end diverges from the germline sequence, so it may reflect a read error. This chain joins TRBV7-7 and TRBJ2-5; the match to TRBD2 covers 11 bases. CDR1 SSHAT and CDR2 FNYEAQ come from the germline V gene (reference sequence). CDR3 length: 15 amino acids. CDR3 loop: CASSLTPSGGETQYF. DNA of the CDR3: TGTGCTAGCAGCTTAACCCCTAGCGGGGGGGAGACCCAGTACTTC.

V gene TRBV19 combines with J gene TRBJ1-5; 8 nucleotides align to TRBD1. After removal of 6 bases from V and 4 bases from J, the junction contained 8 bases not matched to a gene. This CDR3 is 15 amino acids long. The V gene's germline CDR1 is LNHDA and CDR2 SQIVND (reference sequence). CDR3 in amino acids: CASSPEDRVNQPQHF. CDR3 nucleotides: TGTGCCAGTAGCCCCGAGGACAGGGTAAATCAGCCCCAGCATTTT. The whole variable domain, filled in from reference TRBV19 and TRBJ1-5, reads DGGITQSPKYLFRKEGQNVTLSCEQNLNHDAMYWYRQDPGQGLRLIYYSQIVNDFQKGDIAEGYSVSREKKESFPLTVTSAQKNPTAFYLCASSPEDRVNQPQHFGDGTRLSIL.

This clone has a handful of counts. CDR3: CASTSVNSPLHF. CDR3 DNA: TGTGCCAGCACCTCAGTGAATTCACCCCTCCACTTT. The chain carries TRBV28 and TRBJ1-6; D call uncertain. In germline, CDR1 is MDHEN, CDR2 SYDVKM. This CDR3 comprises 12 residues. Trimming stripped 7 bases from V and 7 bases from J, with 8 bases between.

The chain links TRBV9 to TRBJ2-7, with D perhaps matching TRBD1 (6 bases). The CDR3 consists of 11 residues. V shed 3 bases and J shed 7 bases, with 8 bases lying between them. In germline, CDR1 is SGDLS, CDR2 YYNGEE. The chain's CDR3 is CASSADREQYF. CDR3 nucleotide sequence: TGTGCCAGCAGCGCCGACAGGGAGCAGTACTTC. The full variable domain, with the rest looked up from reference TRBV9 and TRBJ2-7, is DSGVTQTPKHLITATGQRVTLRCSPRSGDLSVYWYQQSLDQGLQFLIQYYNGEERAKGNILERFSAQQFPDLHSELNLSSLELGDSALYFCASSADREQYFGPGTRLTVT.

The chain links TRBV19 to TRBJ1-3; tentatively, D is TRBD1 (5 bases). The V end was cut by 3 bases, the J end by 6 bases, with 15 bases between. The germline V gene has CDR1 LNHDA and CDR2 SQIVND (reference sequence). There are 15 residues in the CDR3. CDR3 nucleotides: TGTGCCAGTAGTATCGCGGGGGTTTCGAAAAACACCATATATTTT. Residues: CASSIAGVSKNTIYF.

This chain connects TRBV6-2 or TRBV6-3 to TRBJ1-1; D is undetermined. V was pared by 5 bases and J by 1 base, with 8 bases between. Germline V gene data show CDR1 as MNHEY and CDR2 as SVGEGT. The CDR3 length is 13 residues. The CDR3 bases are TGTGCCAGCAGTATCACAGAGAACACTGAAGCTTTCTTT. Translation gives CASSITENTEAFF.

This rearrangement joins TRBV5-1 to TRBJ1-1; possibly TRBD1 for D (6 bases). Trimming left V 0 bases short and J 1 base short, with 10 bases between. The length of the CDR3 is 15 residues. The V gene's germline CDR1 is SGHRS and CDR2 YFSETQ. The CDR3 DNA sequence: TGCGCCAGCAGCTTGGCAGGGGCGCAGAACACTGAAGCTTTCTTT. The encoded protein is CASSLAGAQNTEAFF. Full variable domain (remainder filled in from reference TRBV5-1 and TRBJ1-1): KAGVTQTPRYLIKTRGQQVTLSCSPISGHRSVSWYQQTPGQGLQFLFEYFSETQRNKGNFPGRFSGRQFSNSRSEMNVSTLELGDSALYLCASSLAGAQNTEAFFGQGTRLTVV.

This sequence joins TRBV29-1 and TRBJ1-2, with 8 bases that match TRBD1. The CDR3 sequence is 13 residues long. Germline CDR1 SQVTM, CDR2 ANQGSEA. V was clipped by 6 bases and J by 4 bases; unmatched bases: 7. For the CDR3, the DNA is TGCAGCGTGACGACAGGGGCGAGCTATGGCTACACCTTC. Protein: CSVTTGASYGYTF. Based on the CDR3 plus reference TRBV29-1 and TRBJ1-2, the full variable domain is SAVISQKPSRDICQRGTSLTIQCQVDSQVTMMFWYRQQPGQSLTLIATANQGSEATYESGFVIDKFPISRPNLTFSTLTVSNMSPEDSSIYLCSVTTGASYGYTFGSGTRLTVV.

J is TRBJ2-7 and V is TRBV11-2; a possible D gene is TRBD2 (6 bases). This CDR3 comprises 16 residues. The germline V gene has CDR1 SGHAT and CDR2 FQNNGV. Between the trimmed V and J ends, which lost 1 base and 1 base, there was a span of 14 bases. This CDR3 reads CASSLAKGRESYEQYF. DNA for the CDR3: TGTGCCAGCAGCTTAGCGAAGGGTCGGGAGTCCTACGAGCAGTACTTC. Using reference TRBV11-2 and TRBJ2-7 for the parts outside the CDR3, the full variable domain is EAGVAQSPRYKIIEKRQSVAFWCNPISGHATLYWYQQILGQGPKLLIQFQNNGVVDDSQLPKDRFSAERLKGVDSTLKIQPAKLEDSAVYLCASSLAKGRESYEQYFGPGTRLTVT.

The CDR3 is CASSRGRVYEQYF. In DNA, the CDR3 is TGTGCCAGCAGCAGGGGGCGCGTCTACGAGCAGTACTTC. V and J are TRBV11-2 and TRBJ2-7; 7 bases agree with TRBD1. The CDR3 length is 13 residues. Germline CDR1 and CDR2: SGHAT and FQNNGV. V was clipped by 5 bases and J by 3 bases; unmatched bases: 4.

The chain links TRBV11-2 to TRBJ2-1; TRBD2 is a possible D gene (5 bases). This CDR3 contains 15 residues. Germline assignment: CDR1 SGHAT and CDR2 FQNNGV. Trimming removed 1 base from V and 4 bases from J, with 11 bases in between. The CDR3 bases are TGTGCCAGCAGCTTAGTTAGCGTGACATACAATGAGCAGTTCTTC. Encoded protein: CASSLVSVTYNEQFF.

This clone was found once. The rearrangement uses TRBV6-6 and TRBJ2-4; 7 bases fit TRBD1. Germline V gene data show CDR1 as MNHNY and CDR2 as SVGAGI (reference sequence). This CDR3 region has 14 residues. Germline trimming cut 2 bases from V and 8 bases from J; bases unmatched to any gene: 6. CDR3 sequence (DNA): TGTGCCAGCAGTTACAGGGGGCGATTGGACATTCAGTACTTC. The encoded protein is CASSYRGRLDIQYF.

The gene calls are TRBV24-1 and TRBJ2-7, with D tentatively TRBD2 (6 bases). The CDR3 contains 15 residues. V was shortened by 4 bases and J by 7 bases, with 19 bases between the two germline ends. Germline V gene data show CDR1 as KGHDR and CDR2 as SFDVKD. In nucleotides, the CDR3 is TGTGCCACCAGTGACCCGGGGGTCCCGACCGAGGAGCAGTACTTC. It yields the protein CATSDPGVPTEEQYF.

In DNA form, the CDR3 reads TGCGCCAGCAGCTTAGCTCCCTCTCGGGCAGGGGACGGCTATGGCTACACCTTC. Its protein product is CASSLAPSRAGDGYGYTF. The rearrangement uses TRBV5-1 and TRBJ1-2, with a possible D match to TRBD1 (6 bases). Trimming took 2 bases from V and 4 from J, leaving 24 bases between them. The CDR3 runs to 18 residues. Germline-derived CDR1 and CDR2 are SGHRS and YFSETQ. Full variable domain (rest looked up from reference TRBV5-1 and TRBJ1-2): KAGVTQTPRYLIKTRGQQVTLSCSPISGHRSVSWYQQTPGQGLQFLFEYFSETQRNKGNFPGRFSGRQFSNSRSEMNVSTLELGDSALYLCASSLAPSRAGDGYGYTFGSGTRLTVV.